The source of this T cell receptor (beta chain) is a study of T cell repertoires in cytomegalovirus infection. At the level of the study: Signatures in public TCR beta sequences pointed to both CMV infection and matching HLA type.

With regard to this clonotype: Its antigen is undetermined.

MiXCR, run by TCRdb on the reads, gives a single entry per CDR3 protein. The data hold around 260,000 distinct CDR3 sequences, with over 20% observed a single time. CDR1 and CDR2 (germline): MNHEY, SVGAGI. This CDR3 comprises 15 residues. Trimming cost V 10 bases and J 4 bases, with 22 bases left between them. Study-level results: HLA-C-restricted CMV-specific TCR beta clonotypes prevailed in the ex vivo response. Using cumulative public TCR beta family frequency, the authors identified those who carried CMV together with the relevant HLA.

The clonotype was recovered from a human donor in good health (CMV status not recorded). Some clones in this sample may be carry-over from other donors' samples. Sequencing used PBMCs. V usage is TRBV6-5 and J usage is TRBJ2-5, with D perhaps TRBD2 (6 bases). The chain's CDR3 is CATRIVLASGETQYF. The DNA for the CDR3 is TGTGCCACCCGGATCGTTCTAGCGAGCGGAGAGACCCAGTACTTC.